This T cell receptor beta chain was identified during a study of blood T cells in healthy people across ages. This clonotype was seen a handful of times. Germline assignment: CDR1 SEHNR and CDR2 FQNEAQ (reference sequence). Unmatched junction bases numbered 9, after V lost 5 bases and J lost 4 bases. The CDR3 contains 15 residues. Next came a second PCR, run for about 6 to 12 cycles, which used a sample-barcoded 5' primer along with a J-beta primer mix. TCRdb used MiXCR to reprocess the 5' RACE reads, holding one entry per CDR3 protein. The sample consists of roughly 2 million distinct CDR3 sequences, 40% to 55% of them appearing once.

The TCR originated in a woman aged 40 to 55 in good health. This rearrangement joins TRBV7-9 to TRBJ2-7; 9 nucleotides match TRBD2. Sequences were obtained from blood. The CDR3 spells CASSDGASGVYEQYF. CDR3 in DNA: TGTGCCAGCAGCGACGGAGCTAGCGGGGTATACGAGCAGTACTTC.